This section outlines one T cell receptor beta chain sequence together with its context. Its antigen remains unidentified. The source of the sample is a study of cytomegalovirus exposure and HLA in healthy donors. About the research overall: Genotyping showed 70% to 90% of 398 donors falling in the Caucasian-associated ancestry cluster. Study conclusions and caveats: In a later analysis, at a false discovery rate of 0.05, about 17,000 TCR beta sequences matched HLA alleles. Productive status was seen about 90% or about 30% of the time for most TCR beta V segments in an earlier analysis.

Germline lookup yields CDR1 SGHTA and CDR2 FQGNSA. This CDR3 contains 15 residues. The V gene end was trimmed by 4 bases and the J gene end by 4 bases; junction bases not matched to a gene: 2. PCR primers comprised 60 Vbeta and 13 Jbeta primers. TCRdb's table, derived via immunoSEQ multiplex PCR, lists solely in-frame clones and lacks some. The data contain about 170,000 clones, 65% to 85% of them seen just once; the ten biggest clones take up 6% to 7.5%. J is TRBJ2-2 and V is TRBV7-2; 11 nucleotides line up with TRBD2. This TCR derives from a man aged 40-50 years in good health and CMV-seropositive. Sequences were obtained from PBMCs. CDR3 loop: CASSSGTSGTGELFF. Here the CDR3 DNA reads TGTGCCAGCAGCTCGGGGACTAGCGGCACCGGGGAGCTGTTTTTT.